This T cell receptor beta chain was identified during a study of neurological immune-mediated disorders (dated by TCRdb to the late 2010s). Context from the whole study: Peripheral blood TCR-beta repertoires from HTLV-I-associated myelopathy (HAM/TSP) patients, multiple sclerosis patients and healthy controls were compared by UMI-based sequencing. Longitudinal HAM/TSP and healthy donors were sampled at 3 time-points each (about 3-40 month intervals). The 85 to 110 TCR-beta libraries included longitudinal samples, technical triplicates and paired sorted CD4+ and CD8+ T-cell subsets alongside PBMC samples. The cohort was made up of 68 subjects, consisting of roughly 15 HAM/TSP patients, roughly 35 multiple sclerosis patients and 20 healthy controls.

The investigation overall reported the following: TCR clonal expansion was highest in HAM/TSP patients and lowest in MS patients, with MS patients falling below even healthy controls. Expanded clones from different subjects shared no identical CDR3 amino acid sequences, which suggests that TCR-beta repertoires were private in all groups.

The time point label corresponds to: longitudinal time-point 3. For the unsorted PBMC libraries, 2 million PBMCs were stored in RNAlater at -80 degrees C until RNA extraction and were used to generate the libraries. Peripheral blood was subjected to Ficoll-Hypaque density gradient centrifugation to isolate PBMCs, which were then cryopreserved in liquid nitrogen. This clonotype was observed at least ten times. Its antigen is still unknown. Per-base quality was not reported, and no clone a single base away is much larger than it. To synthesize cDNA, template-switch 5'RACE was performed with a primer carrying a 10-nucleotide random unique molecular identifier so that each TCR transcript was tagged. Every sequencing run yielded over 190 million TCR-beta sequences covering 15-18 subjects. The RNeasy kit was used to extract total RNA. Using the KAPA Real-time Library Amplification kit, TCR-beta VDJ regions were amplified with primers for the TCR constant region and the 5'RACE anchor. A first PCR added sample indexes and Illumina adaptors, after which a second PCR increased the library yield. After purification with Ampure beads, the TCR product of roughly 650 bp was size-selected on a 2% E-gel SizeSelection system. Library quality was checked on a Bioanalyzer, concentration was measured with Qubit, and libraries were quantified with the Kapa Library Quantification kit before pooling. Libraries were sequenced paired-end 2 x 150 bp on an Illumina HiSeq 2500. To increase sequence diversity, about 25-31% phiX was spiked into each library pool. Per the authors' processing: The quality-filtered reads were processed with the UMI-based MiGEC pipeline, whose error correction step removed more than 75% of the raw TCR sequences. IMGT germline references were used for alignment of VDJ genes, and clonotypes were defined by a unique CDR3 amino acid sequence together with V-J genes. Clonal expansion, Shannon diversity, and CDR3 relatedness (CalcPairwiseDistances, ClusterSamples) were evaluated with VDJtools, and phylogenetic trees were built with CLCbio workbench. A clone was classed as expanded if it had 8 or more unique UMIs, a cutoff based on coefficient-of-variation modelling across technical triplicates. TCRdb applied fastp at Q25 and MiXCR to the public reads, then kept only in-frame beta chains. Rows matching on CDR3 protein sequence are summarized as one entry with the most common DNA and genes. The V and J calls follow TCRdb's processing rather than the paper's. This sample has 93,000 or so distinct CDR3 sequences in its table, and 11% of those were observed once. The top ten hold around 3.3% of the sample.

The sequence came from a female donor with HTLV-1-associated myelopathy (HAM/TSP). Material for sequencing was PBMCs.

The DNA sequence is as follows: TGTGCCAGCAGCTCCCGGGGGGGCCAGGAGACCCAGTACTTC. Translated, it gives CASSSRGGQETQYF. The chain joins TRBV13 to TRBJ2-5; 8 middle bases align to TRBD2. The CDR3 holds 14 amino acids from the cysteine to the phenylalanine. Left in the record is the CDR3 DNA by itself, 42 bases read in frame from the first base. CDR1 and CDR2 are read off the germline V gene (reference sequence) as PRHDT and FYEKMQ. Clipping removes 4 bases from V and 5 bases from J, with 6 as the unmatched junction base count.